One sample yielded the 23 T cell receptor beta chains listed below, sequenced in a study of blood T cell repertoires in COVID-19 (TCRdb year 2020). The library was obtained by the immunoSEQ multiplex PCR assay. TCRdb's version of the immuneACCESS table is confined to in-frame rearrangements and falls short of the full clone set. An unresolved V gene accounts for under half of the shortfall where checked; the remainder is of unknown origin. The sample table holds tens of thousands of clones, of which around 87% were seen once. The leading ten clones occupy less than 3.5% of the sample. The sample comprised peripheral blood. The receptor source for this set is a woman aged 50 to 60 with active or convalescent COVID-19.

J is TRBJ2-1 and V is TRBV7-9; no reliable D call. The V and J ends lost 5 bases and 9 bases respectively, with 8 bases between them. Germline CDR1 reads SEHNR; CDR2 reads FQNEAQ (reference sequence). This CDR3 is 11 amino acids long. The CDR3 loop reads CASSTRGEQFF. CDR3 bases: TGTGCCAGCAGCACCCGAGGTGAGCAGTTCTTC.

This clone was counted a single time. This chain joins TRBV5-4 and TRBJ1-2, with D perhaps TRBD1 (5 bases). The ends were cut back, 4 bases at V and 7 bases at J, with 20 bases in the middle. Germline assignment: CDR1 SGHNT and CDR2 YYREEE (reference sequence). CDR3 length equals 15 residues. The CDR3 DNA is TGTGCCAGCAGCCAAGGACACCTAAGAGAAGGTGGCTACACCTTC. This encodes CASSQGHLREGGYTF.

This clone was detected only once. The CDR3 DNA reads as TGTGCCAGCAGCCCCGGGACAGAGAGGGCCAAAAACATTCAGTACTTC. This sequence encodes CASSPGTERAKNIQYF. This rearrangement joins TRBV5-4 to TRBJ2-4; the match to TRBD1 covers 7 bases. CDR1 SGHNT and CDR2 YYREEE come from the germline V gene (reference sequence). The CDR3 runs 16 residues. Germline trimming cut 4 bases from V and 1 base from J; bases unmatched to any gene: 8. Variable domain in full (rest from reference TRBV5-4 and TRBJ2-4): ETGVTQSPTHLIKTRGQQVTLRCSSQSGHNTVSWYQQALGQGPQFIFQYYREEENGRGNFPPRFSGLQFPNYSSELNVNALELDDSALYLCASSPGTERAKNIQYFGAGTRLSVL.

The chain links TRBV19 to TRBJ2-3; TRBD1 matches 9 bases. The CDR3 is made up of 14 amino acids. Trimming took 6 bases from V and 3 from J; bases not matched to a gene: 4. CDR1 and CDR2 from the germline V gene are LNHDA and SQIVND (reference sequence). The CDR3 DNA is TGTGCCAGTAGGCACAGGGGGCAAACAGATACGCAGTATTTT. Protein: CASRHRGQTDTQYF.

The V call is TRBV6-2 or TRBV6-3, the J call TRBJ2-7; 9 bases fit TRBD2. CDR3 length: 17 residues. Germline CDR1 reads MNHEY; CDR2 reads SVGEGT. Losses at the gene ends were 5 bases for V and 3 bases for J; bases not matched to a gene: 14. CDR3 amino acids: CASSTSLVTSGFYEQYF. In nucleotides, the CDR3 is TGTGCCAGCAGTACCTCCCTTGTGACTAGCGGATTCTACGAGCAGTACTTC.

The J gene is TRBJ2-2, the V gene TRBV24-1; TRBD2 is a possible D gene (6 bases). V shed 1 base and J shed 4 bases, with 15 bases lying between them. The V gene's germline CDR1 is KGHDR and CDR2 SFDVKD. The CDR3 totals 17 residues. The DNA of the CDR3 is TGTGCCACCAGTGATTTCGGCGTGATGGGGGGCACCGGGGAGCTGTTTTTT. This encodes CATSDFGVMGGTGELFF.

This chain joins TRBV4-2 and TRBJ2-7, with 10 bases lining up with TRBD1. V gave up 0 bases and J gave up 4 bases; unmatched junction bases: 3. The CDR3 loop spans 15 amino acids. Germline V gene sequence: CDR1 LGHNA, CDR2 YNFKEQ. CDR3 amino acids: CASSQEGTGVYEQYF. DNA for the CDR3: TGTGCCAGCAGCCAAGAAGGGACAGGGGTTTACGAGCAGTACTTC.

This chain uses TRBV4-1 with TRBJ1-2; tentative D call: TRBD1 (5 bases). The germline V gene encodes CDR1 MGHRA and CDR2 YSYEKL. The V and J ends lost 1 base and 1 base respectively, with 13 bases between them. The CDR3 covers 16 residues. The CDR3 DNA reads as TGCGCCAGCAGCCAAGCCGAGACAGAAGTTAACTATGGCTACACCTTC. Its translation: CASSQAETEVNYGYTF.

This chain uses TRBV30 with TRBJ1-6; D remains unclear. CDR3 length: 16 amino acids. Germline values: CDR1 GTSNPN, CDR2 SVGIG (reference sequence). The V and J ends lost 2 bases and 9 bases respectively, with 20 bases between them. CDR3 nucleotide sequence: TGTGCCTGGAGTTCAGGTGCCAAGAGGGATAGTTCACCCCTCCACTTT. Translating it yields CAWSSGAKRDSSPLHF.

J is TRBJ2-3 and V is TRBV11-3; 10 bases map to TRBD1. The junction had 7 bases not matched to a gene; V was cut back by 5 bases and J by 5 bases. Germline lookup yields CDR1 SGHNT and CDR2 YENEEA. The CDR3 sequence is 15 residues long. CDR3 nucleotide sequence: TGTGCCAGCAGCCCCGGGACAGGGGATAGAGATACGCAGTATTTT. It translates to CASSPGTGDRDTQYF. Full variable domain (remainder filled in from reference TRBV11-3 and TRBJ2-3): EAGVVQSPRYKIIEKKQPVAFWCNPISGHNTLYWYLQNLGQGPELLIRYENEEAVDDSQLPKDRFSAERLKGVDSTLKIQPAELGDSAVYLCASSPGTGDRDTQYFGPGTRLTVL.

This chain links TRBV7-6 with TRBJ1-2; 9 bases map to TRBD1. J gave up 6 bases and V 5 bases, and 4 bases lay outside the gene matches. CDR1 and CDR2 (germline): SGHVS, FNYEAQ. The CDR3 contains 13 residues. CDR3 sequence (DNA): TGTGCCAGCAGCCAGGGGACAGGGAATGGCTACACCTTC. Its protein is CASSQGTGNGYTF.

The chain links TRBV19 to TRBJ2-4; possibly TRBD1 for D (5 bases). In germline, CDR1 is LNHDA, CDR2 SQIVND (reference sequence). V shed 6 bases and J shed 9 bases, with 24 bases lying between them. The CDR3 has 16 residues. Here the CDR3 reads CASSLDSRIAKVIQYF. CDR3 DNA: TGTGCCAGTAGCCTAGACAGTAGAATCGCCAAGGTCATTCAGTACTTC.

The chain links TRBV29-1 to TRBJ2-1; 8 bases align to TRBD1. CDR3 length: 15 amino acids. Losses at the gene ends were 3 bases for V and 6 bases for J; bases not matched to a gene: 10. Germline CDR1 reads SQVTM; CDR2 reads ANQGSEA. The DNA of the CDR3 is TGCAGCGTTGACGGACAGGGTCGGACATTCAATGAGCAGTTCTTC. This translates into CSVDGQGRTFNEQFF.

CDR3 loop: CASSSLTPFRDTEAFF. The CDR3 DNA is TGTGCCAGCAGTTCATTAACCCCATTCAGGGACACTGAAGCTTTCTTT. V usage is TRBV6-2 or TRBV6-3 and J usage is TRBJ1-1, with D tentatively TRBD1 (5 bases). V gave up 4 bases and J gave up 3 bases, with 18 bases separating them. This CDR3 is built from 16 residues. From germline, CDR1 is MNHEY and CDR2 SVGEGT.

The chain has TRBV5-8 and TRBJ1-5; 9 bases are shared with TRBD1. V was clipped by 0 bases and J by 9 bases; unmatched bases: 4. The CDR3 length is 14 residues. Germline loops: CDR1 SGHTS, CDR2 YDEGEE. DNA for the CDR3: TGTGCCAGCAGCTTGGGGGACAGGGTTGCGCCCCAGCATTTT. This codes for CASSLGDRVAPQHF.

V is TRBV12-5 and J is TRBJ1-1; D gene ambiguous. Deletions cut 2 bases from V and 2 bases from J, with 15 bases between. CDR1 and CDR2 (germline): LGHNT, FRNRAP. The CDR3 runs 16 residues. CDR3 sequence reads: CASGLTTDTINTEAFF. The CDR3 bases are TGTGCTAGTGGTTTGACAACCGACACCATAAACACTGAAGCTTTCTTT.

This clone was found a few times. V is TRBV7-3 and J is TRBJ1-1; D remains ambiguous. V gave up 4 bases and J gave up 1 base, with 7 bases separating them. The length of the CDR3 is 13 residues. The germline V gene has CDR1 SGHTA and CDR2 FQGTGA. CDR3 sequence (DNA): TGTGCCAGCAGCTCAGACAAGAACACTGAAGCTTTCTTT. Translating gives CASSSDKNTEAFF.

The chain couples TRBV5-1 to TRBJ2-7; a possible D gene is TRBD1 (6 bases). Germline CDR1 reads SGHRS; CDR2 reads YFSETQ. Trimming took off 0 bases at V and 2 bases at J, with 9 bases between the two ends. The CDR3 loop spans 14 amino acids. The CDR3 spells CASSLDRAPYEQYF. In DNA form, the CDR3 reads TGCGCCAGCAGCTTGGACAGGGCTCCCTACGAGCAGTACTTC.

The chain recombines TRBV21-1 with TRBJ2-7; TRBD1, the table's D call, lacks a check against the DNA. TRBV21-1 is described as a pseudogene. The length of the CDR3 is 16 residues. The CDR3 region is CASSKRRQGIPYEQYF. The CDR3 DNA sequence: TGTGCCAGCAGCAAGCGGAGGCAGGGGATACCCTACGAGCAGTACTTC.

V gene TRBV7-2 combines with J gene TRBJ2-3; TRBD1 agrees at 8 bases. CDR1 is SGHTA, CDR2 FQGNSA, per germline. The CDR3 covers 15 residues. The V segment lost 3 bases and the J segment 0 bases; nucleotides outside the gene matches: 2. Written as DNA, the CDR3 is TGTGCCAGCAGCTTGGACAGGGCTAGCACAGATACGCAGTATTTT. It translates to CASSLDRASTDTQYF.

The chain joins TRBV23-1 to TRBJ1-1; 7 bases line up with TRBD1. TRBV23-1 belongs to the ORF category, with a function that is uncertain. This CDR3 region has 15 residues. The V gene end was trimmed by 11 bases and the J gene end by 0 bases; junction bases not matched to a gene: 12. CDR3 protein: CAPQGENKMNTEAFF. CDR3 in DNA: TGCGCCCCCCAGGGGGAAAATAAAATGAACACTGAAGCTTTCTTT.

The V gene is TRBV7-2, the J gene TRBJ1-1; TRBD1 agrees at 10 bases. The CDR3 spans 13 residues. Trimming at V came to 3 bases and at J to 11 bases, leaving 6 bases not matched to a gene. The germline V gene encodes CDR1 SGHTA and CDR2 FQGNSA. The CDR3 spells CASSLGQGITAFF. DNA for the CDR3: TGTGCCAGCAGCTTGGGACAGGGGATAACGGCTTTCTTT.

CDR3 in amino acids: CASSDRPPTGTGGSYTF. The CDR3 nucleotides read TGTGCCAGCAGTGATCGTCCTCCGACCGGGACAGGGGGGAGCTACACCTTC. The rearrangement uses TRBV6-1 and TRBJ1-2; 11 nucleotides line up with TRBD1. The trim removed 3 bases at V and 9 bases at J, leaving 15 bases unmatched. CDR1 and CDR2 (germline): MNHNS, SASEGT. The CDR3 spans 17 residues.